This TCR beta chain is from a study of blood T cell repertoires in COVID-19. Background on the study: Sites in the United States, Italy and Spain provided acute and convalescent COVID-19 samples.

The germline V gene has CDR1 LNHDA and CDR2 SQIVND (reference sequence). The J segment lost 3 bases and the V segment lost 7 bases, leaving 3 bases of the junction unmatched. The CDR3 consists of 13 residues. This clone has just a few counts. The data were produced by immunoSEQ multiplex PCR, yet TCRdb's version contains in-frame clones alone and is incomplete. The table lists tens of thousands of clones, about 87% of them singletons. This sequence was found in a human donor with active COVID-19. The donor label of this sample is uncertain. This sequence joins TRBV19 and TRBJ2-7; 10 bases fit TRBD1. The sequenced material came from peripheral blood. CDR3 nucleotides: TGTGCCAGTATGGACAGGGGGGACTACGAGCAGTACTTC. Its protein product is CASMDRGDYEQYF.